The 23 T cell receptor beta chains listed next were all sequenced from one sample in a study of monozygotic twins with inflammatory bowel disease. TCRdb reprocessed the 5' RACE reads and stores each CDR3 protein as one record, lacking DNA. This sample lists approximately 340,000 distinct CDR3 sequences; its ten largest clones have 2% to 2.5%. Sequenced: blood. The origin of the receptors is a human donor with ulcerative colitis or Crohn's disease, or a healthy co-twin of an affected twin (not recorded which).

J is TRBJ2-7 and V is TRBV28; TCRdb calls TRBD2, which cannot be checked without DNA. The CDR3 runs 14 residues. Germline V CDR1 and CDR2: MDHEN, SYDVKM. CDR3 residues: CSTKDSRSSYEQYF.

The chain carries TRBV6-1 and TRBJ2-3; TCRdb gives TRBD1 as the D gene, but with no DNA this cannot be confirmed. CDR1 MNHNS and CDR2 SASEGT come from the germline V gene. The CDR3 extends over 14 amino acids. Here the CDR3 reads CASNQDRSLDTQYF.

J is TRBJ2-7 and V is TRBV6-1; the D call from TCRdb, TRBD2, cannot be confirmed without DNA. The CDR3 extends over 14 amino acids. Germline V gene data show CDR1 as MNHNS and CDR2 as SASEGT. The chain's CDR3 is CASMGRGNRYEQYF.

The chain uses TRBV20-1 and TRBJ1-2; TCRdb calls TRBD1, which cannot be checked without DNA. In germline, CDR1 is DFQATT, CDR2 SNEGSKA (reference sequence). CDR3 length: 13 amino acids. CDR3 sequence: CSAVNWDSYGYTF.

J is TRBJ2-5 and V is TRBV12-3 or TRBV12-4; as DNA is missing, the TRBD1 call by TCRdb cannot be tested. CDR3 length: 15 residues. The CDR3 loop is CASSTGQGIGKTQYF.

The chain uses TRBV5-1 and TRBJ2-2; TCRdb lists TRBD1, though no DNA is available to test this call. Germline-derived CDR1 and CDR2 are SGHRS and YFSETQ. The CDR3 consists of 16 residues. The CDR3 sequence: CASSSGQLGNTGELFF.

The V and J genes are TRBV18 and TRBJ1-3. Germline CDR1 is KGHSH and CDR2 is LQKENI. This CDR3 has 13 amino acids. The CDR3 loop reads CASSPAVANTIYF. The whole variable domain, filled in from reference TRBV18 and TRBJ1-3, reads NAGVMQNPRHLVRRRGQEARLRCSPMKGHSHVYWYRQLPEEGLKFMVYLQKENIIDESGMPKERFSAEFPKEGPSILRIQQVVRGDSAAYFCASSPAVANTIYFGEGSWLTVV.

The V gene is TRBV30, the J gene TRBJ1-2; as DNA is missing, the TRBD1 call by TCRdb cannot be tested. The CDR3 consists of 11 residues. Germline V gene data show CDR1 as GTSNPN and CDR2 as SVGIG (reference sequence). The CDR3 reads CAWKGASGYTF.

The chain couples TRBV15 to TRBJ2-7; the D gene TCRdb calls, TRBD1, cannot be checked with no DNA. The CDR3 runs to 15 residues. Per the germline V gene, CDR1 is LNHNV and CDR2 is YYDKDF (reference sequence). CDR3 sequence: CATSREGAGSYEQYF.

The chain joins TRBV28 to TRBJ2-2; TCRdb outputs TRBD1, but without DNA this stays unchecked. The CDR3 spans 15 residues. Looked up from germline, CDR1 is MDHEN and CDR2 is SYDVKM. The CDR3 here is CASSSPTGYTGELFF.

The V gene is TRBV20-1, the J gene TRBJ2-5; the TCRdb call, TRBD2, lacks DNA for checking. Germline V gene data show CDR1 as DFQATT and CDR2 as SNEGSKA (reference sequence). CDR3 size: 19 residues. This CDR3 reads CSAREMISGKTPNQETQYF.

The chain recombines TRBV19 with TRBJ1-1. Per germline, CDR1 LNHDA and CDR2 SQIVND (reference sequence). The CDR3 runs to 11 residues. The CDR3 loop reads CASSELSEAFF.

The J gene is TRBJ2-1, the V gene TRBV5-6; TCRdb selects TRBD1, and the lack of DNA leaves this call unchecked. Germline V gene lookup returns CDR1 SGHDT and CDR2 YYEEEE. The CDR3 is made up of 14 amino acids. The CDR3 reads CASSLLVGGNEQFF.

This rearrangement joins TRBV7-9 to TRBJ2-7; TCRdb calls TRBD1, which cannot be checked without DNA. The germline gives CDR1 SEHNR, CDR2 FQNEAQ (reference sequence). This CDR3 has 15 residues. This chain's CDR3 is CASSPKWADPYEQYF.

The V and J genes are TRBV4-3 and TRBJ2-2; with no DNA, the TCRdb D assignment of TRBD1 cannot be verified. Looked up from germline, CDR1 is LGHNA and CDR2 is YSLEER. This CDR3 has 15 amino acids. CDR3 loop: CASSFTGGTTGELFF.

This chain connects TRBV20-1 to TRBJ1-6; the TCRdb call, TRBD1, lacks DNA for checking. Germline assignment: CDR1 DFQATT and CDR2 SNEGSKA (reference sequence). This CDR3 has 16 amino acids. CDR3 amino acids: CSARNGLTAQNSPLHF.

The chain joins TRBV30 to TRBJ1-2. The CDR3 extends over 14 amino acids. From germline, CDR1 is GTSNPN and CDR2 SVGIG (reference sequence). The CDR3 loop is CAWSVRGIIRGYTF.

This chain joins TRBV11-2 and TRBJ1-2; the TCRdb call, TRBD1, lacks DNA for checking. The CDR3 runs to 14 residues. From germline, CDR1 is SGHAT and CDR2 FQNNGV. CDR3 residues: CASSSLDRGYGYTF.

The rearrangement links TRBV5-5 to TRBJ1-6; lacking DNA, the TRBD1 call made by TCRdb goes unchecked. CDR1 SGHKS and CDR2 YYEKEE come from the germline V gene (reference sequence). This CDR3 has 17 residues. This chain's CDR3 is CASSLDVRTAYNSPLHF.

The chain uses TRBV12-3 or TRBV12-4 and TRBJ1-4; TCRdb lists TRBD1, though no DNA is available to test this call. The CDR3 is made up of 15 amino acids. The CDR3 reads CASSSPHAGKEKLFF.

This chain uses TRBV7-9 with TRBJ2-7; the D call of TRBD1 rests on TCRdb alone, since no DNA is present to check it. The CDR3 length is 15 residues. The germline V gene encodes CDR1 SEHNR and CDR2 FQNEAQ (reference sequence). CDR3 sequence reads: CASSSPGTAAYEQYF. The whole variable domain, filled in from reference TRBV7-9 and TRBJ2-7, reads DTGVSQNPRHKITKRGQNVTFRCDPISEHNRLYWYRQTLGQGPEFLTYFQNEAQLEKSRLLSDRFSAERPKGSFSTLEIQRTEQGDSAMYLCASSSPGTAAYEQYFGPGTRLTVT.

The chain links TRBV10-3 to TRBJ2-1; TCRdb proposes TRBD2, but this gene call is untestable without DNA. The CDR3 has 15 amino acids. Germline V gene sequence: CDR1 ENHRY, CDR2 SYGVKD. The CDR3 loop reads CAISVDGRAGNEQFF.

The chain uses TRBV27 and TRBJ2-7; TCRdb gives TRBD1 as the D gene, but with no DNA this cannot be confirmed. Germline assignment: CDR1 MNHEY and CDR2 SMNVEV (reference sequence). This CDR3 region has 16 residues. The CDR3 spells CASSLRSDRPSSEQYF.